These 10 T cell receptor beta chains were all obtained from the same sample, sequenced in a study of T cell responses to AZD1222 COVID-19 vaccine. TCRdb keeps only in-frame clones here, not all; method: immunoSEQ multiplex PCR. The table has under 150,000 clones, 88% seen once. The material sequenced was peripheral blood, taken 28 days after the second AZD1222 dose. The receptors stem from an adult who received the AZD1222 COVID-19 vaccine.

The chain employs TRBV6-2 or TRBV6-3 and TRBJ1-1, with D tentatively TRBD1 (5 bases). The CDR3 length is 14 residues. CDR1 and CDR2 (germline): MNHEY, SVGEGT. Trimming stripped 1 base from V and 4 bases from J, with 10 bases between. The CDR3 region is CASSYFGTSTEAFF. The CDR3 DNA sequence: TGTGCCAGCAGTTACTTCGGGACTTCCACTGAAGCTTTCTTT.

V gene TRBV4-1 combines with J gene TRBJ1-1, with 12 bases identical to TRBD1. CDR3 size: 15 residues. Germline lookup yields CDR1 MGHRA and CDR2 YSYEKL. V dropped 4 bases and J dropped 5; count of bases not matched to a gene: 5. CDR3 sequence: CASSPWDRGLTEAFF. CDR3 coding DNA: TGCGCCAGCAGCCCCTGGGACAGGGGGCTTACTGAAGCTTTCTTT.

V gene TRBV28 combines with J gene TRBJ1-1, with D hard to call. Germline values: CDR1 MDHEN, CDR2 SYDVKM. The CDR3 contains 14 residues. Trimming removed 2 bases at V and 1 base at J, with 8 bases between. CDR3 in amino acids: CASSLAHQNTEAFF. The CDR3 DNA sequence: TGTGCCAGCAGTTTAGCACACCAGAACACTGAAGCTTTCTTT.

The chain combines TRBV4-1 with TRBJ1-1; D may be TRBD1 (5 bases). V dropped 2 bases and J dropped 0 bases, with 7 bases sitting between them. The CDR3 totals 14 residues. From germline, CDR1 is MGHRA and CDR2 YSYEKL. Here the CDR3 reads CASSQLTVNTEAFF. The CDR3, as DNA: TGCGCCAGCAGCCAATTGACAGTGAACACTGAAGCTTTCTTT.

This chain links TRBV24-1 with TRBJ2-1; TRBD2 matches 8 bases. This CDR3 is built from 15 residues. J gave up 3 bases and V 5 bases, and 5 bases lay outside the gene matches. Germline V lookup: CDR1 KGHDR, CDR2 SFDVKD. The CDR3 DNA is TGTGCCACCAGTGTAGCGGGGAATCTCTACAATGAGCAGTTCTTC. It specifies CATSVAGNLYNEQFF.

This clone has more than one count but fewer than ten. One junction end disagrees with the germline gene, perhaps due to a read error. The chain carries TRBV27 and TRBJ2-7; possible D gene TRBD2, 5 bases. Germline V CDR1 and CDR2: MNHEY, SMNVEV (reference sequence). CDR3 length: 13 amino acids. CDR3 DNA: TGTGCCAGCAGTGCTACGGACTCCCACGAGCAGTACTTC. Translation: CASSATDSHEQYF.

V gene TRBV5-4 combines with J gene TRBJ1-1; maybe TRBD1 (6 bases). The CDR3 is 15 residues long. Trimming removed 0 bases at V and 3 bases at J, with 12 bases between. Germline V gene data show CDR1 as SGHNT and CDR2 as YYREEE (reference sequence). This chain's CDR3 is CASSLEQGSDTEAFF. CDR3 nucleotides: TGTGCCAGCAGCTTGGAGCAGGGGTCGGACACTGAAGCTTTCTTT.

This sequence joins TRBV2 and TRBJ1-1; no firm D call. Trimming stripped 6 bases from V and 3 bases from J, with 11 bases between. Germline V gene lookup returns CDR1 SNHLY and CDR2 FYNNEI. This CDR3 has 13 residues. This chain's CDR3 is CASRRVSDTEAFF. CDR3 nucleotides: TGTGCCAGCAGACGGGTGTCTGACACTGAAGCTTTCTTT.

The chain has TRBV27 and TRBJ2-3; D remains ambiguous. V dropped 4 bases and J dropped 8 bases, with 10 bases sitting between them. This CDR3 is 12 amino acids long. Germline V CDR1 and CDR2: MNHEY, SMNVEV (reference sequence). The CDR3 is CASSSAGVTQYF. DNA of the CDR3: TGTGCCAGCAGTTCGGCCGGAGTTACGCAGTATTTT.

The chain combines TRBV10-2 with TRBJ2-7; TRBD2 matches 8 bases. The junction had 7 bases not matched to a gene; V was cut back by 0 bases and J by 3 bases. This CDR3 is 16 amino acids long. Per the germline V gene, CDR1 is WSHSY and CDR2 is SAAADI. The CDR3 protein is CASSESRGLAVYEQYF. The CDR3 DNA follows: TGCGCCAGCAGTGAGTCGAGAGGACTAGCTGTCTACGAGCAGTACTTC.